Shown below are 7 T cell receptor beta chains from a single sample sequenced in a study of cytomegalovirus exposure and HLA in healthy donors (dated by TCRdb to about 2017). The library was made by the immunoSEQ multiplex PCR assay. For the multiplex PCR, a mixture combining 60 forward primers for TCR Vbeta segments and 13 reverse primers for TCR Jbeta segments was used. In TCRdb, the immuneACCESS table is reduced to in-frame sequences with V and J assigned. These tables do not hold every clone; where another copy was compared, an unresolved V gene accounts for under half, and the others remain unexplained. Within this sample are 150,000 to 200,000 clones, with over 75% of them counted one time only. The ten biggest clones cover about 1% of the sample. The sequenced sample consisted of PBMCs. These receptors all stem from a woman in her forties or fifties in good health and CMV-seropositive.

This clone was observed once. The rearrangement links TRBV6-5 to TRBJ1-1; TRBD1 matches 10 bases. After removal of 4 bases from V and 0 bases from J, the junction contained 5 bases not matched to a gene. The CDR3 sequence is 16 residues long. Germline CDR1 reads MNHEY; CDR2 reads SVGAGI. DNA of the CDR3: TGTGCCAGCAGTTCCGGACAGGGGGGGATGAACACTGAAGCTTTCTTT. This codes for CASSSGQGGMNTEAFF.

This clone was detected once. This chain joins TRBV18 and TRBJ1-2, with D uncertain. Trimming took off 2 bases at V and 4 bases at J, with 8 bases between the two ends. The CDR3 length is 13 residues. CDR1 is KGHSH, CDR2 LQKENI, per germline. CDR3 sequence (DNA): TGTGCCAGCTCACCAGAGGGAACCTATGGCTACACCTTC. Translation gives CASSPEGTYGYTF.

The chain carries TRBV28 and TRBJ1-2, with a weak D call TRBD1 (5 bases). The CDR3 extends over 15 amino acids. Germline assignment: CDR1 MDHEN and CDR2 SYDVKM. The germline V and J ends were trimmed by 3 bases and 2 bases, with 13 bases remaining between them. This chain's CDR3 is CASSFGSRGNYGYTF. The CDR3 DNA sequence: TGTGCCAGCAGTTTTGGGTCCCGGGGGAACTATGGCTACACCTTC.

The rearrangement uses TRBV15 and TRBJ1-1; 10 nucleotides line up with TRBD1. After removal of 5 bases from V and 8 bases from J, the junction contained 8 bases not matched to a gene. The germline V gene encodes CDR1 LNHNV and CDR2 YYDKDF (reference sequence). CDR3 length: 14 residues. CDR3 region: CATSWGQGKPEAFF. In nucleotides, the CDR3 is TGTGCCACCAGCTGGGGACAGGGGAAACCCGAAGCTTTCTTT.

V usage is TRBV7-2 and J usage is TRBJ2-6, with 8 bases fitting TRBD1. V gave up 4 bases and J gave up 2 bases; unmatched junction bases: 7. Germline V lookup: CDR1 SGHTA, CDR2 FQGNSA. This CDR3 region has 17 residues. The CDR3 DNA is TGTGCCAGCAGCTCCGGACAGGGTAGAGCTGGGGCCAACGTCCTGACTTTC. Its translation: CASSSGQGRAGANVLTF. The variable domain in full, completed from reference TRBV7-2 and TRBJ2-6, reads GAGVSQSPSNKVTEKGKDVELRCDPISGHTALYWYRQSLGQGLEFLIYFQGNSAPDKSGLPSDRFSAERTGGSVSTLTIQRTQQEDSAVYLCASSSGQGRAGANVLTFGAGSRLTVL.

The chain is built from TRBV5-6 and TRBJ2-1; 12 bases agree with TRBD2. This CDR3 is built from 16 residues. J lost 9 bases, V lost 4 bases, and 11 bases had no gene match. The germline gives CDR1 SGHDT, CDR2 YYEEEE. The CDR3 loop is CASSRRTSGAFSEQFF. In DNA form, the CDR3 reads TGTGCCAGCAGCCGGCGGACTAGCGGGGCCTTTTCTGAGCAGTTCTTC.

The chain couples TRBV5-4 to TRBJ2-3; TRBD2 aligns across 7 bases. The germline gives CDR1 SGHNT, CDR2 YYREEE (reference sequence). The CDR3 spans 14 residues. Trimming took 0 bases from V and 5 from J; bases not matched to a gene: 3. Written as DNA, the CDR3 is TGTGCCAGCAGCTTGGCCGGGGGGTTAGATACGCAGTATTTT. This codes for CASSLAGGLDTQYF.